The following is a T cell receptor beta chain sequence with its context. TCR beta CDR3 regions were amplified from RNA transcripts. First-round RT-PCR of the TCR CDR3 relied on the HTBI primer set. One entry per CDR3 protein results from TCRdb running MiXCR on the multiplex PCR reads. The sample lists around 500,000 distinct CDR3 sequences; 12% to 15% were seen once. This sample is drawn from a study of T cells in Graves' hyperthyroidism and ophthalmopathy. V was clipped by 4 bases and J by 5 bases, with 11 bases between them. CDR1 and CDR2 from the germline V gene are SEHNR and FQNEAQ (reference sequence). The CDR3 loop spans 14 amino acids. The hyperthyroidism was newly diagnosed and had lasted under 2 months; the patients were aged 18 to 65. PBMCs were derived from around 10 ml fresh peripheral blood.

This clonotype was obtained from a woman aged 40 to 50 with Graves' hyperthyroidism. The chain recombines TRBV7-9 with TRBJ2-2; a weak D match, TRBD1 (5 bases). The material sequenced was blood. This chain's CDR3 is CASSYTGLTGELFF. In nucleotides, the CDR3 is TGTGCCAGCAGCTATACAGGATTGACCGGGGAGCTGTTTTTT.